Listed below are T cell receptor beta chains from one sample, sequenced in a study of blood T cell repertoires in COVID-19. Only in-frame clones appear in the TCRdb table, and some are missing; sequencing was by immunoSEQ multiplex PCR. The sample includes 200,000 to 250,000 clones, around 80% of them seen just once. The specimen sequenced was peripheral blood. These receptors were taken from a woman between 18 and 30 years old with acute or convalescent COVID-19. CDR3s include the opening cysteine and the closing phenylalanine or tryptophan. The D gene is left open where the match is weak. Rows give clone size only sometimes, using once, few, many, or a class for an expanded clone.

TRBJ1-5	TRBV7-8	.	TRBD1	TGTGCCAGCAGCCAGGGCCGGGACAGGGGCAATCAGCCCCAGCATTTT	CASSQGRDRGNQPQHF
TRBJ2-1	TRBV5-1	few	TRBD2	TGCGCCAGCAGCCATACTAGCGGGAGATCGAATGAGCAGTTCTTC	CASSHTSGRSNEQFF
TRBJ2-1	TRBV9	.	TRBD2	TGTGCCAGCAGCGTAGAAGGACTAGCGGGAGTCGGGGGCTCCTACAATGAGCAGTTCTTC	CASSVEGLAGVGGSYNEQFF
TRBJ2-1	TRBV7-3	.	TRBD2	TGTGCCAGCAGCTTAGTTAGCGGGAGTTTTACTGAGCAGTTCTTC	CASSLVSGSFTEQFF
TRBJ2-7	TRBV7-2	.	.	TGTGCCAGCAGCTGGGGGCCTGGAAACGAGCAGTACTTC	CASSWGPGNEQYF
TRBJ2-7	TRBV6-6	once	TRBD1	TGTGCCAGCAGCCGGACAGGGCGCGAGCAGTACTTC	CASSRTGREQYF
TRBJ1-4	TRBV2	.	TRBD1	TGTGCCAGCAGTGATCCCGGGACAGCCGAAAAACTGTTTTTT	CASSDPGTAEKLFF
TRBJ2-1	TRBV29-1	.	.	TGCAGCGTTGAACCGGTTTACAATGAGCAGTTCTTC	CSVEPVYNEQFF
TRBJ2-7	TRBV9	.	TRBD2	TGTGCCAGCAGCGTAGCGCGAGCGGGAGGGCCCCACGAGCAGTACTTC	CASSVARAGGPHEQYF
TRBJ1-2	TRBV5-1	.	TRBD1	TGCGCCAGCAGCTTGGCCATGGACAGGGGCGGCGGCTACACCTTC	CASSLAMDRGGGYTF
TRBJ1-5	TRBV18	.	.	TGTGCCAGCTCACCAACAGGTCCCAATCAGCCCCAGCATTTT	CASSPTGPNQPQHF
TRBJ2-2	TRBV21-1	few	.	TGTGCCAGCAGCAAAAGGGGGGACAGGCCTGCGCACGGGGAGCTGTTTTTT	CASSKRGDRPAHGELFF
TRBJ1-4	TRBV2	.	TRBD1	TGTGCCAGCAGTGATCAGTCAGGGGGGAATGAAAAACTGTTTTTT	CASSDQSGGNEKLFF
TRBJ2-3	TRBV5-1	.	TRBD1	TGCGCCAGCAGCTTCCAGGGGGCTATAGATACGCAGTATTTT	CASSFQGAIDTQYF
TRBJ2-7	TRBV20-1	.	TRBD2	TGCAGTGCTAGTGCGGGAGGGCGATACGAGCAGTACTTC	CSASAGGRYEQYF
TRBJ2-5	TRBV6-6	.	TRBD2	TGTGCCAGCAGTTACTCTAGCGGGGGGTACCAAGAGACCCAGTACTTC	CASSYSSGGYQETQYF
TRBJ2-1	TRBV3-1/TRBV3-2	once	TRBD2	TGTGCCAGCCCCGCGGGAGGGCCCTCGGGTGAGCAGTTCTTC	CASPAGGPSGEQFF
TRBJ2-7	TRBV18	.	TRBD1	TGTGCCAGCTCGCCGGAGGGACAGGGGGTCTACGAGCAGTACTTC	CASSPEGQGVYEQYF
TRBJ2-7	TRBV14	once	.	TGTGCCAGCAGCCAAGATCTGGGGGCAATCGAGCAGTACTTC	CASSQDLGAIEQYF
TRBJ2-7	TRBV15	.	.	TGTGCCACCAGCAGGGACTATACCCCATCCTACGAGCAGTACTTC	CATSRDYTPSYEQYF
TRBJ2-7	TRBV4-3	.	.	TGCGCCAGCAGCCAAGGAGTGGAGCGGTCCTACGAGCAGTACTTC	CASSQGVERSYEQYF
TRBJ1-2	TRBV13	.	.	TGTGCCAGCGGGCAGGGCGGGACCGGCGGCTACACCTTC	CASGQGGTGGYTF
TRBJ2-1	TRBV7-9	.	.	TGTGCCAGCAGCTTTGGTTTCTTGGGAGGCCACTACAATGAGCAGTTCTTC	CASSFGFLGGHYNEQFF
TRBJ1-2	TRBV29-1	.	.	TGCAGCGTTGATTCTGGGGCAGATACTCTCAACTATGGCTACACCTTC	CSVDSGADTLNYGYTF
TRBJ2-6	TRBV11-2	.	TRBD2	TGTGCCAGCAGCTTAGTGGCGGGAGTGGGTGGGGCCAACGTCCTGACTTTC	CASSLVAGVGGANVLTF
TRBJ2-1	TRBV14	.	TRBD2	TGTGCCAGCAGCCCCCAAGCGGGAGCTGGCAATGAGCAGTTCTTC	CASSPQAGAGNEQFF
TRBJ2-2	TRBV7-9	.	TRBD1	TGTGCCAGCAGCTCAACAGGGGGCGTAGGCACCGGGGAGCTGTTTTTT	CASSSTGGVGTGELFF
TRBJ2-2	TRBV5-1	once	.	TGCGCCAGCAGCTTCATGGCTAGCGTGGTTGCCGGGGAGCTGTTTTTT	CASSFMASVVAGELFF
TRBJ2-1	TRBV5-1	.	.	TGCGCCAGCAGCCCCGGGACATCGTTCCATGAGCAGTTCTTC	CASSPGTSFHEQFF
TRBJ2-4	TRBV23-1	.	TRBD2	TGCGCCAGCCTTTTTACCGGGACTAGAAATCTAGCCAAAAACATTCAGTACTTC	CASLFTGTRNLAKNIQYF
TRBJ1-6	TRBV2	.	.	TGTGCCAGCACGCCAAACAGGTCACCCCTCCACTTT	CASTPNRSPLHF
TRBJ2-7	TRBV14	.	.	TGTGCCAGCAGCCAAGAGGGCACTCGGCGTATGGTCGAGCAGTACTTC	CASSQEGTRRMVEQYF
TRBJ2-2	TRBV27	.	TRBD2	TGTGCCAGCAGTTTATTCCTAGCGGGAGGGGGCACCGGGGAGCTGTTTTTT	CASSLFLAGGGTGELFF
TRBJ2-7	TRBV5-5	.	.	TGTGCCAGCAGCTTGGACAGAACATACTACGAGCAGTACTTC	CASSLDRTYYEQYF
TRBJ2-5	TRBV19	.	.	TGTGCCAGTAGCAGGTGGCTCCAAGAGACCCAGTACTTC	CASSRWLQETQYF
TRBJ2-7	TRBV11-2	.	.	TGTGCCAGCAGCTCTATGAACGAGCAGTACTTC	CASSSMNEQYF
TRBJ2-3	TRBV7-8	once	TRBD2	TGTGCCAGCACTGGAAGAGGGACTAGCGGGGATAGCACAGATACGCAGTATTTT	CASTGRGTSGDSTDTQYF
TRBJ2-1	TRBV15	.	TRBD2	TGTGCCACCAGCAGTGCGGGACTAGGAGCAAATGAGCAGTTCTTC	CATSSAGLGANEQFF
TRBJ2-2	TRBV5-6	.	.	TGTGCCAGCAGCCCGAGGGCCGGGGAGCTGTTTTTT	CASSPRAGELFF
TRBJ2-1	TRBV18	.	TRBD2	TGTGCCAGCTCACCCGAGGTAGCGGGGCATGAGCAGTTCTTC	CASSPEVAGHEQFF
TRBJ2-2	TRBV5-1	.	TRBD2	TGCGCCAGCAGCTTGGTGGTCGTAGCGGGAAGGACCGGGGAGCTGTTTTTT	CASSLVVVAGRTGELFF
TRBJ1-2	TRBV19	.	TRBD1	TGTGCCAGTACCCCAGGGGGCGGGTATGGCTACACCTTC	CASTPGGGYGYTF